This entry features one T cell receptor beta chain sequence. This sample was included in a study of blood T cell repertoires in COVID-19. Sequencing used immunoSEQ multiplex PCR; TCRdb keeps in-frame clones, though not all of them. The table has roughly 250,000 clones, approximately 80% seen once. Germline CDR1 reads KGHSH; CDR2 reads LQKENI. The CDR3 has 16 residues. The ends lost 1 base at V and 2 bases at J; junction bases unmatched: 5. V is TRBV18 and J is TRBJ2-5, with 9 bases that match TRBD2. This receptor was taken from an elderly woman with acute or convalescent COVID-19. Sequenced input: peripheral blood. CDR3 sequence: CASSPQATSGQETQYF. Here the CDR3 DNA reads TGTGCCAGCTCACCACAGGCGACTAGCGGTCAAGAGACCCAGTACTTC.